This TCR beta chain was recorded in a study of blood T cells in healthy people across ages. With a J-beta primer mix and a sample-barcoded 5' primer, a second PCR ran about 6 to 11 cycles. In TCRdb, the 5' RACE reads were re-called with MiXCR into one record per CDR3 protein. The sample lists about 1.5 million distinct CDR3 sequences, 42% occurring once. The CDR3 length is 14 residues. Germline values: CDR1 LGHDT, CDR2 YNNKEL (reference sequence). General study results and limits: Diversity figures derived from one million T cells were judged to underestimate the true value. Naive T cell percentage and TCR beta diversity correlated strongly. Across the age range, TCR beta diversity per million T cells fell in a roughly linear way.

For this clonotype: Its antigen is not known. A read error may account for a junction end that differs from germline.

The sequence derives from a woman aged 18-29 years in good health. Sequencing was done on a sample of blood. This rearrangement joins TRBV3-1 to TRBJ1-6; the D is unclear. DNA of the CDR3: TGTGTCAGCAGCCAAGTTCAAGGAGGTTCACCCCTCCACTTT. Its protein is CVSSQVQGGSPLHF. The variable domain in full, with the rest retrieved from reference TRBV3-1 and TRBJ1-6, is DTAVSQTPKYLVTQMGNDKSIKCEQNLGHDTMYWYKQDSKKFLKIMFSYNNKELIINETVPNRFSPKSPDKAHLNLHINSLELGDSAVYFCVSSQVQGGSPLHFGNGTRLTVT.